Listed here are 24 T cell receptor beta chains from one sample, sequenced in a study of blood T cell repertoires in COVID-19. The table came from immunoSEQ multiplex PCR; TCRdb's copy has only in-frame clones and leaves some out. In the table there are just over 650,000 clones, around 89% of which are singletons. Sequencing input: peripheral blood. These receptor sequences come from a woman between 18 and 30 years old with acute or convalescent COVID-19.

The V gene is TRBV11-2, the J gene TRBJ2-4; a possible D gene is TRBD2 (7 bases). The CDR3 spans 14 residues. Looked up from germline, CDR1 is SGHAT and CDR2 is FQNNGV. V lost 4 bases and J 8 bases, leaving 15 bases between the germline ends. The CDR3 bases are TGTGCCAGCAGCTCCTGGGGGGGGGCGGACATTCAGTACTTC. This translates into CASSSWGGADIQYF.

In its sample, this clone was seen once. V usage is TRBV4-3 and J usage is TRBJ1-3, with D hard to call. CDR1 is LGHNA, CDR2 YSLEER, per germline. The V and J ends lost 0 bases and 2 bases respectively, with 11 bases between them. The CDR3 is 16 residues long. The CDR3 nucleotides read TGCGCCAGCAGCCAAGATTGGGCCGAGCCTGGAAACACCATATATTTT. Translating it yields CASSQDWAEPGNTIYF.

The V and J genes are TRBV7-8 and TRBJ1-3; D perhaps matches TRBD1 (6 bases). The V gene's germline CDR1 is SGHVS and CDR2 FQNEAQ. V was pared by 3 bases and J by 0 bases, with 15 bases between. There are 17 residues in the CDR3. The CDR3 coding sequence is TGTGCCAGCAGCTTCCCCACGGACAGCGGCTCTGGAAACACCATATATTTT. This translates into CASSFPTDSGSGNTIYF.

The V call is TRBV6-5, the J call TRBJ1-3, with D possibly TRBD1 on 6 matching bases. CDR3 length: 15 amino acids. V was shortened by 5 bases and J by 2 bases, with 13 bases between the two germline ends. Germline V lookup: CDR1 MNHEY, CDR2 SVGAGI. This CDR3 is CASSPTGTAGNTIYF. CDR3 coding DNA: TGTGCCAGCAGTCCCACAGGGACGGCTGGAAACACCATATATTTT.

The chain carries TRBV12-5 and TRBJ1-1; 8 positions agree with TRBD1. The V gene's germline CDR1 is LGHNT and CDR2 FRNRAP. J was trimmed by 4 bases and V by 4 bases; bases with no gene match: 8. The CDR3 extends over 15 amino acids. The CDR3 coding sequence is TGTGCTAGTGGTTCCACGGACAGGGTGGGCACTGAAGCTTTCTTT. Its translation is CASGSTDRVGTEAFF.

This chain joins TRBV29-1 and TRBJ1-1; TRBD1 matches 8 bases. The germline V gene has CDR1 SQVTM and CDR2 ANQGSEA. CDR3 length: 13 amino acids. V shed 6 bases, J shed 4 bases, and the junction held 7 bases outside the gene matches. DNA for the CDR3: TGCAGCGTACGACAGGGGCTGGGCACTGAAGCTTTCTTT. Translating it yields CSVRQGLGTEAFF.

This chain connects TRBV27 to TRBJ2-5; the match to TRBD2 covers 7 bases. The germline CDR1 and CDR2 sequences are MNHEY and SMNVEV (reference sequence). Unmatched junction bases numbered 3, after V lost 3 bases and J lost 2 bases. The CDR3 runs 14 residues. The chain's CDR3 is CASSFSSGQETQYF. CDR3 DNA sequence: TGTGCCAGCAGTTTTTCTAGCGGACAAGAGACCCAGTACTTC.

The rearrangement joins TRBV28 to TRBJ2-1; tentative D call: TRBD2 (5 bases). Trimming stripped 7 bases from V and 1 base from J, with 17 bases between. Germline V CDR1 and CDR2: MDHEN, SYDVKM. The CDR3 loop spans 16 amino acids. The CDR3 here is CASMGGGFASYNEQFF. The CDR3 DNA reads TGTGCCAGCATGGGTGGCGGGTTTGCGTCCTACAATGAGCAGTTCTTC.

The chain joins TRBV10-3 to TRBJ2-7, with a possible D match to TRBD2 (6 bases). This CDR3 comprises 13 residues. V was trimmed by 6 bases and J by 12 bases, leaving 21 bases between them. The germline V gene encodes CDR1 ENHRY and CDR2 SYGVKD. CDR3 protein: CAIRLGGTDGLYF. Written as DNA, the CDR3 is TGTGCCATCAGGCTTGGAGGGACGGATGGGCTGTACTTC.

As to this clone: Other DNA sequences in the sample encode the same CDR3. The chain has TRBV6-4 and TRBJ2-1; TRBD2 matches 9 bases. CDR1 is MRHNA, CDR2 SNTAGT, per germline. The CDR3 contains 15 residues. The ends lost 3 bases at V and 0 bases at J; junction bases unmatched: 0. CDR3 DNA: TGTGCCAGCAGTGAGCGGGGGGGCTCCTACAATGAGCAGTTCTTC. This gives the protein CASSERGGSYNEQFF.

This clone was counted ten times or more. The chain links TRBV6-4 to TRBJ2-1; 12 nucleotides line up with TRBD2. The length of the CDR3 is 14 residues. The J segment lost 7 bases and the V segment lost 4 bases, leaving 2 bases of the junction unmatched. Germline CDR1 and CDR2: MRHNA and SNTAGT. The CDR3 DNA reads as TGTGCCAGCAGTGCAGGGACTAGCGGGAATGAGCAGTTCTTC. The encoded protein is CASSAGTSGNEQFF.

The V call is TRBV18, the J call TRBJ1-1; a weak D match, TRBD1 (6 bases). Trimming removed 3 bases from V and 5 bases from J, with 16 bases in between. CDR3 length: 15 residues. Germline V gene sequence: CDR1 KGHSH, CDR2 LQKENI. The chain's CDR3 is CASSPLGAPGTEAFF. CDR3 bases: TGTGCCAGCTCACCTTTGGGGGCTCCGGGGACTGAAGCTTTCTTT.

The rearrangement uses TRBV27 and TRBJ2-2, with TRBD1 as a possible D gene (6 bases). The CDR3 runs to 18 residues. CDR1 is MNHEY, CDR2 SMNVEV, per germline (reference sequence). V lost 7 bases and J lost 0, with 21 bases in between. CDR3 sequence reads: CASTPWTALTSNTGELFF. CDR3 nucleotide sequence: TGTGCCAGCACCCCGTGGACAGCTCTGACTTCGAACACCGGGGAGCTGTTTTTT.

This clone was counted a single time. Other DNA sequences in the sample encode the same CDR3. CDR3 bases: TGTGCCAGCACGCCAGGGGTGGAGAACACTGAAGCTTTCTTT. Translation gives CASTPGVENTEAFF. The chain combines TRBV6-5 with TRBJ1-1, with a weak D call TRBD1 (6 bases). Germline loops: CDR1 MNHEY, CDR2 SVGAGI. The CDR3 extends over 14 amino acids. Trimming took 7 bases from V and 1 from J, leaving 13 bases between them.

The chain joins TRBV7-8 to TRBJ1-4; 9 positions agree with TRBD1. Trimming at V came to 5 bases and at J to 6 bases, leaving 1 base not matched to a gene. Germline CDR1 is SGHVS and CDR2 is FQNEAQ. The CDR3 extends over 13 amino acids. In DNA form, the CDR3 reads TGTGCCAGCAGCCGGGACAGGGATGAAAAACTGTTTTTT. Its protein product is CASSRDRDEKLFF.

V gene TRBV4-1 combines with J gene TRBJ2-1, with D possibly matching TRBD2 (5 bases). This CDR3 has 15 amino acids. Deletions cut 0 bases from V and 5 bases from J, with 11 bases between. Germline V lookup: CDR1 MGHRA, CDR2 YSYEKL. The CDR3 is CASSQERTPDNEQFF. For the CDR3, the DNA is TGCGCCAGCAGCCAAGAAAGGACTCCCGACAATGAGCAGTTCTTC.

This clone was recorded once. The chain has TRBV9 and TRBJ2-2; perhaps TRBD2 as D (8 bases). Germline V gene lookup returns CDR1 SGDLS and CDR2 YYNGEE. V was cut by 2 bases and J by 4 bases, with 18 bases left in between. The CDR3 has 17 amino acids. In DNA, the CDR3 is TGTGCCAGCAGCGTCGACAGGGCCGGGGGGGTCACCGGGGAGCTGTTTTTT. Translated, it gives CASSVDRAGGVTGELFF.

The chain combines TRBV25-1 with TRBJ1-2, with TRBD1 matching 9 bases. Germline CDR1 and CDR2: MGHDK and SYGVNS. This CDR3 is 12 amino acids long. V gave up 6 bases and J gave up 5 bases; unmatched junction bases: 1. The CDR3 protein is CASRQGAYGYTF. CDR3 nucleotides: TGTGCCAGCAGACAGGGGGCGTATGGCTACACCTTC.

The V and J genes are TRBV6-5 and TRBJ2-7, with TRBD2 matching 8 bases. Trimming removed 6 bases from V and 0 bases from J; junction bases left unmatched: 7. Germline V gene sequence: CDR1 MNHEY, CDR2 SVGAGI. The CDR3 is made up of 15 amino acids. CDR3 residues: CASRQLAEHSYEQYF. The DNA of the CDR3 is TGTGCCAGCAGGCAACTAGCGGAACACTCCTACGAGCAGTACTTC.

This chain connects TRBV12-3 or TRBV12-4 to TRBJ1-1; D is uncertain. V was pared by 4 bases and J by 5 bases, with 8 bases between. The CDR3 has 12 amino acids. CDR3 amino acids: CASSSGETEAFF. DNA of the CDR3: TGTGCCAGCAGTTCGGGAGAAACTGAAGCTTTCTTT.

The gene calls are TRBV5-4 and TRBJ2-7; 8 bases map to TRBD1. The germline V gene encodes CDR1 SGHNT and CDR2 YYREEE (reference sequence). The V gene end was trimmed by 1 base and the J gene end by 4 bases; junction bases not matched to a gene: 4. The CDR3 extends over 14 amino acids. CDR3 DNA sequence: TGTGCCAGCAGCTTGTACCAGGGGGCTTACGAGCAGTACTTC. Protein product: CASSLYQGAYEQYF.

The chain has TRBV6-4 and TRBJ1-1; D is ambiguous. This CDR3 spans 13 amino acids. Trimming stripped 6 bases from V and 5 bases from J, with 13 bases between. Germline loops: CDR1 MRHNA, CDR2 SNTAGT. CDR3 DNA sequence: TGTGCCAGCAGACCCGAATGGAGTACTGAAGCTTTCTTT. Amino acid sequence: CASRPEWSTEAFF.

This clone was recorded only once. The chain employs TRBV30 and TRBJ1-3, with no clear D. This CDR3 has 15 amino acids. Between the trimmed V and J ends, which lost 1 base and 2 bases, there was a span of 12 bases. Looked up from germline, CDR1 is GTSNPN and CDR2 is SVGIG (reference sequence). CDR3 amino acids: CAWSGGGITGNTIYF. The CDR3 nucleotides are TGTGCCTGGAGTGGCGGAGGGATCACTGGAAACACCATATATTTT.

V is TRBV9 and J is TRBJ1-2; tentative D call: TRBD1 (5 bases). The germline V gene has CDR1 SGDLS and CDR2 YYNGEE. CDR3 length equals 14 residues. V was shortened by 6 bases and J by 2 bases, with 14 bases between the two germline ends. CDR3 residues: CASTPGGGNYGYTF. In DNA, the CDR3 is TGTGCCAGCACCCCGGGGGGAGGGAACTATGGCTACACCTTC.